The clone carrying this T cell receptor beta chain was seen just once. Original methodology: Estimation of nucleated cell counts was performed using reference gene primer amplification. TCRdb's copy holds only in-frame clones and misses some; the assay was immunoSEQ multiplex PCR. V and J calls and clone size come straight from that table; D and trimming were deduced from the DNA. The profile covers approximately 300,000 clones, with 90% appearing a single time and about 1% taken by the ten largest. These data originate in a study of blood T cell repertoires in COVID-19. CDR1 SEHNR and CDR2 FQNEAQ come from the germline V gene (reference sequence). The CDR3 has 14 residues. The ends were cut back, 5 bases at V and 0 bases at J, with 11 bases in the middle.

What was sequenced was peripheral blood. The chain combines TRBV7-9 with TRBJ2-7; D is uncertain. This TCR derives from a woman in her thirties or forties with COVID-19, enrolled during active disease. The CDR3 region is CASSPPSVSYEQYF. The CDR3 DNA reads TGTGCCAGCAGCCCCCCCTCAGTCTCCTACGAGCAGTACTTC.